This is a list of T cell receptor beta chains from one sample in a study of T cell changes during pregnancy in multiple sclerosis. Produced via immunoSEQ multiplex PCR; TCRdb's table is partial and in-frame only. The sample includes 25,000 to 35,000 clones, roughly nine tenths of them seen just once. The material was CD4+ T cells from peripheral blood mononuclear cells, obtained in the second trimester of pregnancy. The receptors shown here come from a female donor in good health, enrolled as a control in a pregnancy study. The CDR3 runs from the conserved cysteine through the conserved F or W. A D gene is named only where the DNA matches it firmly. Size values are once, few and many counts, or a class for expanded clones, and some rows have none.

d_call | clone_size | j_call | v_call | cdr3_length | cdr3_aa | cdr3_nt
TRBD1 | NA | TRBJ1-5 | TRBV30 | 13 | CAWDRGRSQPQHF | TGTGCCTGGGACAGGGGGCGAAGTCAGCCCCAGCATTTT
NA | NA | TRBJ2-1 | TRBV21-1 | 14 | CASSKERTNNEQFF | TGTGCCAGCAGCAAAGAGCGTACTAACAATGAGCAGTTCTTC
NA | NA | TRBJ2-7 | TRBV7-2 | 14 | CASSLVGRGDEQYF | TGTGCCAGCAGCTTAGTTGGCAGGGGAGACGAGCAGTACTTC
TRBD1 | NA | TRBJ1-2 | TRBV27 | 14 | CASRPSGQGYGYTF | TGTGCCAGCAGACCCTCGGGACAGGGCTATGGCTACACCTTC
TRBD2 | few | TRBJ2-4 | TRBV10-2 | 18 | CASSRLAGGPQMENIQYF | TGCGCCAGCAGCCGACTAGCGGGGGGGCCTCAGATGGAAAACATTCAGTACTTC
TRBD2 | once | TRBJ2-1 | TRBV18 | 18 | CASSPSGLAGVEGNEQFF | TGTGCCAGCTCACCAAGTGGACTAGCGGGAGTGGAAGGTAATGAGCAGTTCTTC
TRBD2 | NA | TRBJ2-5 | TRBV7-2 | 15 | CASSFRRGGGETQYF | TGTGCCAGCAGCTTCCGGCGGGGGGGCGGGGAGACCCAGTACTTC
NA | NA | TRBJ1-2 | TRBV14 | 14 | CASSPRYRVDGYTF | TGTGCCAGCAGCCCGAGGTACAGGGTGGATGGCTACACCTTC
TRBD1 | NA | TRBJ1-1 | TRBV6-6 | 15 | CASSYSTGVSTEAFF | TGTGCCAGCAGTTACTCGACAGGGGTGAGCACTGAAGCTTTCTTT
NA | NA | TRBJ1-2 | TRBV2 | 12 | CASTLDSLGYTF | TGTGCCAGCACCCTGGACAGCCTTGGCTACACCTTC
NA | NA | TRBJ2-1 | TRBV30 | 15 | CAWTGGGYVSNEQFF | TGTGCCTGGACCGGAGGGGGCTACGTGTCCAATGAGCAGTTCTTC
NA | few | TRBJ1-5 | TRBV7-9 | 14 | CASSLGNSNQPQHF | TGTGCCAGCAGCTTAGGTAATAGCAATCAGCCCCAGCATTTT
TRBD1 | NA | TRBJ1-1 | TRBV27 | 15 | CASSFSGGARTEAFF | TGTGCCAGCAGTTTCTCAGGGGGCGCGAGGACTGAAGCTTTCTTT
NA | NA | TRBJ1-2 | TRBV27 | 17 | CASSSVPGTRVNYGYTF | TGTGCCAGCAGTTCTGTCCCGGGGACTCGAGTTAACTATGGCTACACCTTC
TRBD1 | NA | TRBJ1-2 | TRBV5-5 | 17 | CASSSTRQQGALNGYTF | TGTGCCAGCAGTTCTACGAGACAACAGGGGGCTCTCAACGGCTACACCTTC
NA | NA | TRBJ2-3 | TRBV5-1 | 13 | CASSLPPGDTQYF | TGCGCCAGCAGCTTACCACCCGGAGATACGCAGTATTTT
NA | once | TRBJ1-1 | TRBV30 | 14 | CAWSVRGENTEAFF | TGTGCCTGGAGTGTTCGGGGGGAAAACACTGAAGCTTTCTTT
TRBD2 | NA | TRBJ2-4 | TRBV29-1 | 15 | CSVEASGRAKNIQYF | TGCAGCGTTGAGGCTAGCGGGAGGGCCAAAAACATTCAGTACTTC
NA | NA | TRBJ2-7 | TRBV10-3 | 14 | CAISESGGANEQYF | TGTGCCATCAGTGAGTCGGGGGGAGCCAACGAGCAGTACTTC
NA | few | TRBJ1-2 | TRBV11-2 | 13 | CASSLGQGSGYTF | TGTGCCAGCAGCTTAGGGCAGGGGAGTGGCTACACCTTC
NA | NA | TRBJ1-5 | TRBV19 | 17 | CASSIYGQGPSNQPQHF | TGTGCCAGTAGTATATATGGGCAGGGCCCAAGCAATCAGCCCCAGCATTTT
NA | NA | TRBJ2-2 | TRBV10-3 | 15 | CAAQPRDTNTGELFF | TGTGCCGCCCAGCCCCGGGACACTAACACCGGGGAGCTGTTTTTT
NA | NA | TRBJ2-7 | TRBV5-1 | 14 | CASSLGGPTYEQYF | TGCGCCAGCAGCTTGGGGGGGCCTACCTACGAGCAGTACTTC
TRBD2 | once | TRBJ2-3 | TRBV5-1 | 16 | CASRGLAGGDTDTQYF | TGCGCCAGCAGGGGACTAGCGGGGGGGGACACAGATACGCAGTATTTT
NA | NA | TRBJ1-2 | TRBV5-8 | 14 | CASSRGGRESGYTF | TGTGCCAGCAGCCGCGGCGGTAGGGAGTCCGGCTACACCTTC
NA | NA | TRBJ1-1 | TRBV6-5 | 13 | CASSYMGGTEAFF | TGTGCCAGCAGTTACATGGGGGGGACTGAAGCTTTCTTT
NA | NA | TRBJ2-7 | TRBV5-1 | 13 | CASSLFSHYEQYF | TGCGCCAGCAGCTTGTTTTCCCACTACGAGCAGTACTTC
NA | NA | TRBJ2-1 | TRBV2 | 14 | CASRSGDPYNEQFF | TGTGCCAGCAGGAGCGGAGATCCCTACAATGAGCAGTTCTTC
TRBD1 | NA | TRBJ2-1 | TRBV6-8 | 20 | CARAILHGRDRDGMADEQFF | TGTGCCAGGGCTATACTTCATGGTCGGGACAGGGACGGGATGGCCGATGAGCAGTTCTTC
NA | few | TRBJ2-1 | TRBV9 | 11 | CASSVAGEQFF | TGTGCCAGCAGCGTAGCGGGTGAGCAGTTCTTC
TRBD1 | NA | TRBJ2-7 | TRBV19 | 14 | CASSKPGQGNEQYF | TGTGCCAGTAGTAAACCGGGACAGGGTAACGAGCAGTACTTC